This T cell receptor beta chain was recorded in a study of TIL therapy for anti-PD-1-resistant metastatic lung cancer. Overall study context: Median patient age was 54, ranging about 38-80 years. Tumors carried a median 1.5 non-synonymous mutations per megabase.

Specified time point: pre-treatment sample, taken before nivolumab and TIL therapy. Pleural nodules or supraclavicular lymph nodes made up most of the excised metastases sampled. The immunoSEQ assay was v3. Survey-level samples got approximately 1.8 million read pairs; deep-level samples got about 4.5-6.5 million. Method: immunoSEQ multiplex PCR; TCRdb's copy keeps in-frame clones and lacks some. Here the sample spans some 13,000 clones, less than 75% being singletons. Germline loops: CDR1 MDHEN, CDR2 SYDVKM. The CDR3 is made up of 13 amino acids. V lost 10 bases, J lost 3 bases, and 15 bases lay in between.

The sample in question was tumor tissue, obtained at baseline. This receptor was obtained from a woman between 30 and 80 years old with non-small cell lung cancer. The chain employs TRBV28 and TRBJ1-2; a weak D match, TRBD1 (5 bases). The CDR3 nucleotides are TGTGCCATTCGCGAACAGGTGGACTATGGCTACACCTTC. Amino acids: CAIREQVDYGYTF.